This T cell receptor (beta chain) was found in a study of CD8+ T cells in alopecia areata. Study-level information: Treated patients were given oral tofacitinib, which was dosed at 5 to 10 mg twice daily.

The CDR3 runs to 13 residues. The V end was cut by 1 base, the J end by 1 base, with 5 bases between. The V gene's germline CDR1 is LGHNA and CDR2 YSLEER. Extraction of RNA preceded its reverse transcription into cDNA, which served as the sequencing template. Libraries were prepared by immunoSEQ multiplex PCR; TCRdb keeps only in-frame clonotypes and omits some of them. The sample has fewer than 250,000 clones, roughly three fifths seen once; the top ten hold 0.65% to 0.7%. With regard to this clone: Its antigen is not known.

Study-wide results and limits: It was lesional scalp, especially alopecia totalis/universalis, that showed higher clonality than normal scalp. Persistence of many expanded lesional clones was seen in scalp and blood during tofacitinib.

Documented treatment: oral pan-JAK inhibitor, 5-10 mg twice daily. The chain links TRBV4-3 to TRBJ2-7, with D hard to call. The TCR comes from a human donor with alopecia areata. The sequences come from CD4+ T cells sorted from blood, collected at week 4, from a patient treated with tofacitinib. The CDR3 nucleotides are TGCGCCAGCAGCCAAGCCCCATCCTACGAGCAGTACTTC. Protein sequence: CASSQAPSYEQYF.